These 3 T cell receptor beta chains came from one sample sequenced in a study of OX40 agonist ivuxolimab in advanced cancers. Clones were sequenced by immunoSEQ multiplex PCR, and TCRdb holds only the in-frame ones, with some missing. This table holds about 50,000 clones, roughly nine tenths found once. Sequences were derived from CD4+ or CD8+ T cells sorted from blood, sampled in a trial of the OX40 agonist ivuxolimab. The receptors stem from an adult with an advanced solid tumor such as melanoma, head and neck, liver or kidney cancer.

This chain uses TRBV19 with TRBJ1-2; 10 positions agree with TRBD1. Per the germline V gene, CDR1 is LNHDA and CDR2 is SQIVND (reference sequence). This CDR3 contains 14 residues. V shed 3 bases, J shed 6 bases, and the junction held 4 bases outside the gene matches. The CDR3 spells CASSMDRGSDGYTF. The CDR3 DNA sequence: TGTGCCAGTAGTATGGACAGGGGGAGCGATGGCTACACCTTC.

The CDR3 sequence is CAWTQGMNLHF. Written as DNA, the CDR3 is TGTGCCTGGACCCAAGGGATGAACCTCCACTTT. The chain employs TRBV30 and TRBJ1-6; no clear D. Germline V gives CDR1 GTSNPN, CDR2 SVGIG (reference sequence). V was cut by 4 bases and J by 15 bases, with 13 bases left in between. CDR3 length: 11 residues.

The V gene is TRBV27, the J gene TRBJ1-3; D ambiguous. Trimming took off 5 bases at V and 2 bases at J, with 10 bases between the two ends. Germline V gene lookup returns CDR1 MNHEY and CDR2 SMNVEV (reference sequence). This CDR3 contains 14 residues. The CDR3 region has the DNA TGTGCCAGCAGTCCCACCGGGGCTGGAAACACCATATATTTT. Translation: CASSPTGAGNTIYF.